This is a list of T cell receptor beta chains from one sample in a study of shared clonotypes between healthy human individuals. The assay was immunoSEQ multiplex PCR, and TCRdb's table has in-frame clones only and misses some. The profile covers fewer than 850,000 clones, with roughly 88% appearing a single time and 30% to 40% taken by the ten largest. The sequenced sample was memory CD8+ T cells from PBMCs. The receptors were sampled from a young man in good health. Some clones in this sample may be carry-over from other donors' samples. Both conserved end residues are part of each CDR3. The D gene is left open where the match is weak. Not every row has a clone size; where given, it reads once, few, many or a size class.

>TRBV5-4|.|TRBJ2-7|TRBD2
CASSRIGGTNSYEQYF
TGTGCCAGCAGCCGTATTGGGGGGACTAACTCCTACGAGCAGTACTTC
>TRBV19|.|TRBJ2-5|TRBD2
CASSIGSGRGQETQYF
TGTGCCAGTAGTATAGGGAGCGGGAGGGGACAAGAGACCCAGTACTTC
>TRBV9|few|TRBJ1-1|.
CASSGPWETEAFF
TGTGCCAGCAGCGGACCCTGGGAGACTGAAGCTTTCTTT
>TRBV7-8|.|TRBJ1-6|.
CASSTSRGLGNSPLHF
TGTGCCAGCAGCACAAGCCGGGGCCTGGGTAATTCACCCCTCCACTTT
>TRBV19|.|TRBJ2-1|TRBD2
CASSILSGSSYNEQFF
TGTGCCAGTAGTATCCTTAGCGGGAGCTCCTACAATGAGCAGTTCTTC
>TRBV5-6|.|TRBJ2-7|TRBD1
CASSGGQDGSYEQYF
TGTGCCAGCAGCGGGGGACAGGATGGATCCTACGAGCAGTACTTC
>TRBV27|.|TRBJ2-5|.
CASSLLGLSSQETQYF
TGTGCCAGCAGTTTACTGGGGCTGAGCTCCCAAGAGACCCAGTACTTC
>TRBV2|.|TRBJ1-4|.
CASTSTLEGKEKLFF
TGTGCCAGCACTTCCACCTTGGAGGGAAAGGAAAAACTGTTTTTT
>TRBV7-2|once|TRBJ2-3|.
CAIAPGGITDTQYF
TGTGCCATCGCACCGGGCGGAATCACAGATACGCAGTATTTT
>TRBV28|.|TRBJ2-7|TRBD1
CATSAGQGPYEQYF
TGTGCCACAAGCGCGGGACAGGGTCCCTACGAGCAGTACTTC
>TRBV7-9|.|TRBJ2-3|.
CALQPPDTQYF
TGTGCCCTCCAACCCCCAGATACGCAGTATTTT
>TRBV12-5|.|TRBJ2-2|.
CASGLVNPGLLGELFF
TGTGCTAGTGGTTTGGTAAACCCGGGACTGTTGGGGGAGCTGTTTTTT
>TRBV6-5|once|TRBJ1-1|.
CASSPPGGAEAFF
TGTGCCAGCAGTCCGCCCGGGGGCGCTGAAGCTTTCTTT
>TRBV5-1|.|TRBJ2-1|.
CASSWNRDVSEGSYNEQFF
TGCGCCAGCAGCTGGAACCGGGACGTATCCGAAGGCTCCTACAATGAGCAGTTCTTC
>TRBV2|.|TRBJ2-1|.
CASSDRQIYNEQFF
TGTGCCAGCAGTGACCGACAGATCTACAATGAGCAGTTCTTC
>TRBV27|.|TRBJ2-7|.
CASSSDSFPYEQYF
TGTGCCAGCAGTTCGGACAGTTTCCCTTACGAGCAGTACTTC
>TRBV28|.|TRBJ2-5|.
CASSQTGLQETQYF
TGTGCCAGCAGTCAAACGGGACTGCAAGAGACCCAGTACTTC
>TRBV30|.|TRBJ2-7|TRBD1
CAWSAGTGGYEQYF
TGTGCCTGGAGTGCCGGGACAGGGGGCTACGAGCAGTACTTC
>TRBV9|.|TRBJ2-1|.
CASSTSREQFF
TGTGCCAGCAGCACGAGCCGCGAGCAGTTCTTC
>TRBV4-2|.|TRBJ2-1|TRBD2
CASSQDHGGGPENEQFF
TGTGCCAGCAGCCAAGATCACGGGGGAGGGCCTGAAAATGAGCAGTTCTTC
>TRBV7-9|.|TRBJ2-5|.
CASSTERLETQYF
TGTGCCAGCAGCACGGAGAGGTTGGAGACCCAGTACTTC
>TRBV11-1|.|TRBJ1-2|TRBD1
CASSTGQGGVYGYTF
TGTGCCAGCAGCACCGGACAGGGGGGGGTCTATGGCTACACCTTC
>TRBV7-2|.|TRBJ2-5|.
CASSYIGSPQETQYF
TGTGCCAGCAGCTACATCGGCAGTCCTCAAGAGACCCAGTACTTC
>TRBV13|.|TRBJ2-7|TRBD1
CASSPRQGIHEQYF
TGTGCCAGCAGCCCCCGACAGGGTATCCACGAGCAGTACTTC
>TRBV7-3|.|TRBJ2-7|TRBD2
CASSFNGGSYEQYF
TGTGCCAGCAGCTTCAACGGGGGGTCCTACGAGCAGTACTTC
>TRBV7-8|once|TRBJ2-3|TRBD2
CASSLQLAGISDTQYF
TGTGCCAGCAGCTTACAACTAGCGGGAATATCAGATACGCAGTATTTT
>TRBV28|.|TRBJ2-7|.
CASRGGTAWDEQYF
TGTGCCAGCAGGGGCGGGACGGCATGGGACGAGCAGTACTTC
>TRBV10-2|.|TRBJ2-1|.
CASSPTGWGNEQFF
TGCGCCAGCAGTCCCACCGGTTGGGGCAATGAGCAGTTCTTC
>TRBV4-2|.|TRBJ2-7|TRBD2
CASSPLQRDLSYEQYF
TGTGCCAGCAGCCCCCTCCAGCGGGACCTCTCCTACGAGCAGTACTTC
>TRBV7-2|.|TRBJ2-7|.
CASSLVLGAEQYF
TGTGCCAGCAGCTTAGTGTTGGGAGCCGAGCAGTACTTC
>TRBV6-4|.|TRBJ2-3|.
CASKAEGSTDTQYF
TGTGCCAGTAAAGCGGAGGGTAGCACAGATACGCAGTATTTT
>TRBV4-3|.|TRBJ2-1|TRBD2
CASSRLAGDVYNEQFF
TGCGCCAGCAGCCGCCTAGCGGGGGATGTATACAATGAGCAGTTCTTC
>TRBV27|.|TRBJ2-7|TRBD2
CASRTYGWSGSSYEQYF
TGTGCCAGCAGGACCTACGGGTGGAGCGGGAGCTCCTACGAGCAGTACTTC
>TRBV19|.|TRBJ2-7|.
CASSPRRWGHYEQYF
TGTGCCAGTAGTCCCCGTAGGTGGGGGCACTACGAGCAGTACTTC
>TRBV29-1|.|TRBJ1-1|.
CSVDSSRQSSTTEAFF
TGCAGCGTTGACTCTTCGAGACAATCCTCGACGACTGAAGCTTTCTTT
>TRBV28|few|TRBJ1-5|.
CASSIGNQPQHF
TGTGCCAGCAGTATCGGGAATCAGCCCCAGCATTTT
>TRBV7-2|.|TRBJ2-7|TRBD2
CASSHPGLAVEQYF
TGTGCCAGCAGCCACCCCGGTCTAGCGGTCGAGCAGTACTTC
>TRBV7-9|.|TRBJ2-7|.
CASSLGGTRYEQYF
TGTGCCAGCAGCTTAGGGGGGACACGCTACGAGCAGTACTTC
>TRBV27|.|TRBJ1-5|.
CASSSGRGGVAQPQHF
TGTGCCAGCAGTTCGGGCCGCGGGGGGGTAGCGCAGCCCCAGCATTTT
>TRBV7-6|.|TRBJ2-1|.
CASSLATSRNEQFF
TGTGCCAGCAGCTTAGCGACTAGTAGGAATGAGCAGTTCTTC
>TRBV6-5|once|TRBJ2-1|.
CASSYGTKVEQFF
TGTGCCAGCAGTTACGGGACAAAGGTTGAGCAGTTCTTC
>TRBV4-2|.|TRBJ2-1|TRBD2
CASSQPAGAYNEQFF
TGTGCCAGCAGCCAACCAGCGGGAGCCTACAATGAGCAGTTCTTC
>TRBV6-5|.|TRBJ2-7|TRBD2
CASSYTSGSYEQYF
TGTGCCAGCAGTTACACTAGCGGGAGTTACGAGCAGTACTTC
>TRBV4-3|.|TRBJ2-2|TRBD2
CASSQDLADTNTGELFF
TGCGCCAGCAGCCAAGATCTAGCGGACACGAACACCGGGGAGCTGTTTTTT
>TRBV4-2|.|TRBJ2-7|.
CASSQDPRTAYEQYF
TGTGCCAGCAGCCAAGACCCCAGGACTGCCTACGAGCAGTACTTC
>TRBV9|.|TRBJ2-3|.
CASSDLPSSSDTQYF
TGTGCCAGCAGCGACCTCCCAAGTAGCTCAGATACGCAGTATTTT